Each of the 29 T cell receptor beta chains below was sequenced from the same sample in a study of neurological immune-mediated disorders. TCRdb re-called the 5' RACE reads with MiXCR, one entry per CDR3 protein. The sample contains more than 50,000 distinct CDR3 sequences, 3.7% of which appear only once. The specimen sequenced was PBMCs. These receptors came from a woman aged 45-60 years with multiple sclerosis.

This clonotype was seen ten or more times. The chain uses TRBV5-1 and TRBJ1-5; 7 bases agree with TRBD1. V shed 0 bases and J 2 bases; nucleotides not matched to a gene: 2. This CDR3 has 15 amino acids. Per germline, CDR1 SGHRS and CDR2 YFSETQ. CDR3 protein: CASSLEGGGNQPQHF. The CDR3 DNA is TGCGCCAGCAGCTTGGAAGGGGGCGGCAATCAGCCCCAGCATTTT.

This clonotype was found many times. The rearrangement uses TRBV12-3 or TRBV12-4 and TRBJ2-1; 9 positions match TRBD2. V shed 1 base and J 9 bases; nucleotides not matched to a gene: 7. The CDR3 is 15 amino acids. This chain's CDR3 is CASSLGASGKGEQFF. CDR3 nucleotides: TGTGCCAGCAGTTTAGGGGCTAGCGGGAAAGGTGAGCAGTTCTTC.

J is TRBJ1-5 and V is TRBV19, with D unclear. V was cut by 6 bases and J by 2 bases, with 8 bases left in between. Germline loops: CDR1 LNHDA, CDR2 SQIVND (reference sequence). The CDR3 is 13 residues long. The CDR3 DNA is TGTGCCAGTAGACCACTTGGCAATCAGCCCCAGCATTTT. It codes for CASRPLGNQPQHF.

This clonotype was counted many times. This sequence joins TRBV12-3 or TRBV12-4 and TRBJ2-4; D is ambiguous. Trimming left V 7 bases short and J 4 bases short, with 14 bases between. CDR3 size: 14 residues. The CDR3 nucleotides read TGTGCCAGCACCACCACCGGGTCTAAAAACATTCAGTACTTC. It encodes CASTTTGSKNIQYF.

This clonotype was detected ten times or more. This chain uses TRBV13 with TRBJ1-1, with TRBD1 identical over 8 bases. V was pared by 5 bases and J by 4 bases, with 3 bases of the junction left unmatched. The CDR3 totals 13 residues. Germline V gives CDR1 PRHDT, CDR2 FYEKMQ (reference sequence). CDR3 nucleotides: TGTGCCAGCAGCGGGCAGGGGGCCACTGAAGCTTTCTTT. Protein sequence: CASSGQGATEAFF.

Worth noting for this clonotype: One end of the junction fails to match germline, which may point to a read error. The rearrangement links TRBV20-1 to TRBJ1-6; 7 bases fit TRBD1. CDR3 size: 13 residues. In germline, CDR1 is DFQATT, CDR2 SNEGSKA (reference sequence). This chain's CDR3 is CSAEGARNSPLNF. Written as DNA, the CDR3 is TGCAGTGCGGAGGGGGCTCGGAATTCACCCCTCAACTTT.

On this clonotype itself: One end of the junction varies from germline; a read error may be responsible. The genes are TRBV29-1 and TRBJ2-2; a weak D match, TRBD2 (5 bases). The germline gives CDR1 SQVTM, CDR2 ANQGSEA. This CDR3 is built from 13 residues. The chain's CDR3 is CSVQWENTWELFF. CDR3 DNA: TGCAGCGTGCAGTGGGAGAACACCTGGGAGCTGTTTTTT.

This clonotype has at least ten counts. The rearrangement joins TRBV10-3 to TRBJ2-7; tentatively, D is TRBD2 (5 bases). The V end lost 5 bases, the J end lost 5 bases, and 16 bases lay between the germline ends. There are 14 residues in the CDR3. The V gene's germline CDR1 is ENHRY and CDR2 SYGVKD. For the CDR3, the DNA is TGTGCCATCAGTCCCCGGGAAAGGTTTGACGAGCAGTACTTC. It specifies CAISPRERFDEQYF.

This clonotype has at least ten counts. The CDR3 DNA sequence: TGTGCCAGCAGTTACCCCAATAATGAGCAGTTCTTC. Its translation: CASSYPNNEQFF. The chain uses TRBV6-6 and TRBJ2-1, with no clear D. V dropped 2 bases and J dropped 7 bases, with 6 bases sitting between them. This CDR3 has 12 residues. In germline, CDR1 is MNHNY, CDR2 SVGAGI (reference sequence).

Many counts were recorded for this clonotype. CDR3 sequence reads: CASSPGWGSPLHF. CDR3 DNA: TGTGCCAGCAGCCCTGGGTGGGGCTCACCCCTCCACTTT. The rearrangement joins TRBV4-2 to TRBJ1-6; D perhaps matches TRBD1 (5 bases). CDR3 length: 13 amino acids. Germline V lookup: CDR1 LGHNA, CDR2 YNFKEQ. V lost 4 bases, J lost 10 bases, and 11 bases lay in between.

This clonotype was counted a few times. This sequence joins TRBV4-1 and TRBJ2-2, with D uncertain. Trimming removed 1 base from V and 2 bases from J, with 11 bases in between. Germline lookup yields CDR1 MGHRA and CDR2 YSYEKL. CDR3 length: 16 amino acids. As DNA, the CDR3 is TGCGCCAGCAGCCAAGTCTTGGCAGCAAACACCGGGGAGCTGTTTTTT. Amino acid sequence: CASSQVLAANTGELFF.

The V gene is TRBV5-1, the J gene TRBJ2-2; the match to TRBD1 covers 7 bases. CDR1 and CDR2 from the germline V gene are SGHRS and YFSETQ. The CDR3 loop spans 12 amino acids. The ends lost 4 bases at V and 10 bases at J; junction bases unmatched: 4. CDR3 nucleotides: TGCGCCAGCAGCACCGGGACAGAGGAGCTGTTTTTT. This encodes CASSTGTEELFF. The whole variable domain, remainder taken from reference TRBV5-1 and TRBJ2-2, is KAGVTQTPRYLIKTRGQQVTLSCSPISGHRSVSWYQQTPGQGLQFLFEYFSETQRNKGNFPGRFSGRQFSNSRSEMNVSTLELGDSALYLCASSTGTEELFFGEGSRLTVL.

This clonotype occurred many times. This chain links TRBV7-9 with TRBJ2-7; maybe TRBD2 (7 bases). From germline, CDR1 is SEHNR and CDR2 FQNEAQ (reference sequence). The CDR3 is made up of 15 amino acids. V was pared by 1 base and J by 3 bases, with 13 bases between. This CDR3 is CASSLGGGENYEQYF. The CDR3 DNA sequence: TGTGCCAGCAGCTTAGGGGGGGGCGAGAACTACGAGCAGTACTTC.

This clonotype has ten or more counts. The genes are TRBV7-2 and TRBJ2-3, with 9 bases that match TRBD2. The CDR3 is made up of 17 amino acids. The germline gives CDR1 SGHTA, CDR2 FQGNSA. After removal of 1 base from V and 3 bases from J, the junction contained 8 bases not matched to a gene. The CDR3 region has the DNA TGTGCCAGCAGCTTAGTTAGCGGGAGTACGGGGACAGATACGCAGTATTTT. Protein product: CASSLVSGSTGTDTQYF.

Comment on this clonotype: One junction end disagrees with the germline gene, perhaps due to a read error. V and J are TRBV18 and TRBJ1-6; unclear D gene. The CDR3 totals 15 residues. CDR1 and CDR2 (germline): KGHSH, LQKENI. The chain's CDR3 is CASSPTDGDNSPLNF. The CDR3 region has the DNA TGTGCCAGCTCACCGACGGACGGAGATAATTCACCCCTCAACTTT.

This clonotype was counted only a few times. The gene calls are TRBV7-2 and TRBJ1-2, with D possibly matching TRBD1 (6 bases). This CDR3 is built from 16 residues. The germline V gene encodes CDR1 SGHTA and CDR2 FQGNSA. V was shortened by 1 base and J by 5 bases, with 17 bases between the two germline ends. CDR3 sequence (DNA): TGTGCCAGCAGCTTAGGTGGGGACACCTTAAGTTATGGCTACACCTTC. Residues: CASSLGGDTLSYGYTF.

The CDR3 loop is CASSSKREGGNEQFF. CDR3 nucleotides: TGTGCCAGCAGCTCTAAGCGGGAGGGTGGCAATGAGCAGTTCTTC. This chain joins TRBV7-8 and TRBJ2-1; 10 positions match TRBD2. Germline CDR1 SGHVS, CDR2 FQNEAQ. This CDR3 comprises 15 residues. J gave up 6 bases and V 4 bases, and 6 bases lay outside the gene matches.

This clonotype was picked up a small number of times. This may stem from a read error, because a much larger clone lies one nucleotide away. The final CDR3 position lacks the conserved phenylalanine or tryptophan, pointing to a likely read error. J is TRBJ2-7 and V is TRBV20-1, with D tentatively TRBD1 (7 bases). Trimming left V 5 bases short and J 7 bases short, with 15 bases between. Germline assignment: CDR1 DFQATT and CDR2 SNEGSKA (reference sequence). CDR3 length: 12 residues. This CDR3 is CSALEGQYEQYY. CDR3 DNA: TGCAGTGCTCTGGAGGGACAGTATGAGCAGTACTAC.

In this sample, this clonotype turned up many times. The rearrangement uses TRBV4-3 and TRBJ2-5; D gene unclear. The V gene lost 0 bases and the J gene lost 5 bases, with 7 bases spanning the gap. The V gene's germline CDR1 is LGHNA and CDR2 YSLEER. The CDR3 runs to 13 residues. The CDR3 loop reads CASSQELRETQYF. The CDR3 DNA reads as TGCGCCAGCAGCCAAGAGTTGCGGGAGACCCAGTACTTC.

This clonotype was counted ten times or more. This chain connects TRBV14 to TRBJ1-2; D ambiguous. Germline assignment: CDR1 SGHDN and CDR2 FVKESK. Trimming removed 0 bases from V and 2 bases from J, with 7 bases in between. The CDR3 loop spans 14 amino acids. CDR3 in amino acids: CASSQERANYGYTF. In DNA form, the CDR3 reads TGTGCCAGCAGCCAAGAACGGGCGAACTATGGCTACACCTTC.

This clonotype was observed at least ten times. V gene TRBV20-1 combines with J gene TRBJ1-4, with D tentatively TRBD1 (5 bases). CDR1 is DFQATT, CDR2 SNEGSKA, per germline (reference sequence). CDR3 length equals 14 residues. The V end lost 2 bases, the J end lost 8 bases, and 15 bases lay between the germline ends. As DNA, the CDR3 is TGCAGTGCTAGACTTTGGCAGGGTGGGGAAAAACTGTTTTTT. This gives the protein CSARLWQGGEKLFF.

This clonotype was counted many times. The chain couples TRBV10-3 to TRBJ2-5, with unresolved D. This CDR3 has 13 amino acids. The V end was cut by 3 bases, the J end by 5 bases, with 10 bases between. Germline V gives CDR1 ENHRY, CDR2 SYGVKD. The CDR3 loop reads CAISESSSETQYF. CDR3 in DNA: TGTGCCATCAGTGAATCCTCTTCCGAGACCCAGTACTTC.

This clonotype was detected only a few times. The chain employs TRBV6-4 and TRBJ1-1, with D perhaps matching TRBD1 (6 bases). Trimming pared 2 bases from V and 0 bases from J, leaving 13 bases between. The CDR3 consists of 16 residues. Per the germline V gene, CDR1 is MRHNA and CDR2 is SNTAGT. The CDR3 coding sequence is TGTGCCAGCAGTGACATTGGGGGGCGAATGAACACTGAAGCTTTCTTT. As protein: CASSDIGGRMNTEAFF.

There are many counts of this clonotype. This chain joins TRBV3-1 and TRBJ1-1; D call uncertain. CDR1 is LGHDT, CDR2 YNNKEL, per germline (reference sequence). The CDR3 loop spans 16 amino acids. Trimming removed 0 bases from V and 0 bases from J, with 11 bases in between. CDR3 loop: CASSQEAGSMNTEAFF. The CDR3 DNA sequence: TGTGCCAGCAGCCAAGAAGCGGGCTCCATGAACACTGAAGCTTTCTTT.

This clonotype was seen only a few times. This chain joins TRBV7-6 and TRBJ2-2, with unresolved D. The V end lost 1 base, the J end lost 6 bases, and 12 bases lay between the germline ends. CDR1 SGHVS and CDR2 FNYEAQ come from the germline V gene. This CDR3 has 15 amino acids. The CDR3 region has the DNA TGTGCCAGCAGCTTAGACAAGTCGACGGCCGGGGAGCTGTTTTTT. Amino acid sequence: CASSLDKSTAGELFF.

This clonotype appeared many times. CDR3 amino acids: CASSTTGEGYEQYF. CDR3 nucleotide sequence: TGTGCCAGCAGTACGACAGGGGAGGGCTACGAGCAGTACTTC. The chain uses TRBV12-3 or TRBV12-4 and TRBJ2-7; TRBD1 is a possible D gene (8 bases). The V gene lost 5 bases and the J gene lost 3 bases, with 14 bases spanning the gap. This CDR3 has 14 residues.

This clonotype showed up many times. The chain is built from TRBV20-1 and TRBJ2-1; D gene unclear. Trimming stripped 0 bases from V and 5 bases from J, with 11 bases between. The length of the CDR3 is 14 residues. Germline V lookup: CDR1 DFQATT, CDR2 SNEGSKA (reference sequence). In DNA form, the CDR3 reads TGCAGTGCTAGAGATCCCATGGGAAACAATGAGCAGTTCTTC. Its translation is CSARDPMGNNEQFF.

Notes on this clonotype: This may come from a read error, since a much larger clone is one base off. The chain links TRBV6-2 or TRBV6-3 to TRBJ2-7, with 7 positions matching TRBD1. Per the germline V gene, CDR1 is MNHEY and CDR2 is SVGEGT. V was pared by 6 bases and J by 6 bases, with 11 bases of the junction left unmatched. The CDR3 is 14 amino acids. The CDR3 sequence is CASSWTGRSGEQYF. Here the CDR3 DNA reads TGTGCCAGCAGCTGGACAGGAAGATCCGGCGAGCAGTACTTC.

This clonotype was detected many times. This chain connects TRBV7-9 to TRBJ2-2, with D perhaps TRBD2 (6 bases). Germline V gene lookup returns CDR1 SEHNR and CDR2 FQNEAQ (reference sequence). The CDR3 is made up of 14 amino acids. V was trimmed by 2 bases and J by 6 bases, leaving 10 bases between them. The CDR3 reads CASSLFGSSGELFF. The CDR3 DNA reads TGTGCCAGCAGCTTATTCGGGAGCTCCGGGGAGCTGTTTTTT.